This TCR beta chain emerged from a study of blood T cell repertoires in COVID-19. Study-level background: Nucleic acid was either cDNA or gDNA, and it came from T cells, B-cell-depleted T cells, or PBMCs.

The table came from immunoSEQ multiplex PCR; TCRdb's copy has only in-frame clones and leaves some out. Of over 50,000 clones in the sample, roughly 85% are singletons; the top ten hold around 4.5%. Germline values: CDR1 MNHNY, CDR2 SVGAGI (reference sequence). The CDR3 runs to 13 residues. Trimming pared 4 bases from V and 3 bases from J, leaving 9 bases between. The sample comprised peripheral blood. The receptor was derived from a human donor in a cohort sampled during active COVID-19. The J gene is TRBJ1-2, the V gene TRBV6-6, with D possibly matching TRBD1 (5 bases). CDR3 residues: CASSSGVDYGYTF. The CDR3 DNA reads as TGTGCCAGCAGTTCGGGGGTTGACTATGGCTACACCTTC.